This T cell receptor (beta chain) was retrieved from a study of blood T cell repertoires in COVID-19. Study-wide background: Researchers got acute and convalescent COVID-19 samples from the United States, Italy and Spain. Nucleic acid was either cDNA or gDNA, and it came from T cells, B-cell-depleted T cells, or PBMCs.

Germline lookup yields CDR1 SGHRS and CDR2 YFSETQ. The CDR3 is 15 residues long. The V end was cut by 4 bases, the J end by 5 bases, with 15 bases between. Authors' analysis steps: Using reference gene primer amplification, nucleated cell counts were estimated. Using immunoSEQ multiplex PCR, the repertoire was profiled, and TCRdb retains in-frame clones only, with some absent. V and J calls and clone size are copied from that table; D and trimming were computed from the DNA. The sample yields 250,000 to 350,000 clones, roughly 84% seen once. Patients of the Seattle cohort, enrolled during active infection, were followed longitudinally.

The rearrangement uses TRBV5-1 and TRBJ2-2, with D perhaps TRBD2 (7 bases). The specimen was peripheral blood. The source is a human donor with COVID-19, enrolled during active disease. The donor label of this sample is uncertain. CDR3 region: CASSRGGALTGELFF. CDR3 nucleotide sequence: TGCGCCAGCAGCCGAGGGGGGGCCCTAACCGGGGAGCTGTTTTTT.